The 2 T cell receptor beta chains below come from one sample, sequenced in a study of CXCR3-negative and CXCR3-positive naive CD8 T cells (dated by TCRdb to about 2019). Sequencing instrument: NextSeq 550. The Human TCR Profiling Kit (MiLaboratory) was used to prepare UMI-labeled 5' RACE TRB cDNA libraries. Once TCRdb had reprocessed the reads, it stored one entry per CDR3 protein sequence and supplied no DNA. This specimen's table enumerates around 56,000 distinct CDR3 sequences. About 0.43% of the sample comes from the top ten. The material sequenced was naive CXCR3- CD8+ T cells from blood. The cell subset or site label, read with the paper, signifies: CD45RO-CCR7+CD27+CD95- naive CD8+ T cells lacking CXCR3 (TNR3-). These receptors originate from a human donor in good health. Some clones in this sample may be carry-over from other donors' samples.

This chain connects TRBV7-2 to TRBJ2-7; checking the TCRdb D call of TRBD1 is not possible without DNA. CDR1 is SGHTA, CDR2 FQGNSA, per germline. This CDR3 is 15 amino acids long. The CDR3 sequence is CASSHRDRSSYEQYF. Drawing the rest from reference TRBV7-2 and TRBJ2-7, the complete variable domain is GAGVSQSPSNKVTEKGKDVELRCDPISGHTALYWYRQSLGQGLEFLIYFQGNSAPDKSGLPSDRFSAERTGGSVSTLTIQRTQQEDSAVYLCASSHRDRSSYEQYFGPGTRLTVT.

This chain joins TRBV4-2 and TRBJ2-7; absent DNA, TCRdb's TRBD2 call cannot be checked. Germline V gives CDR1 LGHNA, CDR2 YNFKEQ. This CDR3 spans 16 amino acids. Here the CDR3 reads CASSQDILAGGYEQYF.